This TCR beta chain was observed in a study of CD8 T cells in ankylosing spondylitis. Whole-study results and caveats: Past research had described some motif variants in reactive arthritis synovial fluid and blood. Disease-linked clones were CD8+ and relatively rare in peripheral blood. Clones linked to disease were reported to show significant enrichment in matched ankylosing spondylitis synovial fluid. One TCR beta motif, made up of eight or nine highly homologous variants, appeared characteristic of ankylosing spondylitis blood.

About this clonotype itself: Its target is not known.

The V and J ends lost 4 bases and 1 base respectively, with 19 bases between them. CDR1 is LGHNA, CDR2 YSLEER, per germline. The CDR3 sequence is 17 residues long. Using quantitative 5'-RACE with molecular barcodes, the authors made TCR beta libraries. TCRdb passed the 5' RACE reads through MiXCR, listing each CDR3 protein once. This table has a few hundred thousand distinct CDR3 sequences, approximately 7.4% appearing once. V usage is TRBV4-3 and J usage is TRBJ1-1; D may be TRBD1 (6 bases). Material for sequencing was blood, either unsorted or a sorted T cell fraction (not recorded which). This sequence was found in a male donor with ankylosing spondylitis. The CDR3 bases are TGCGCCAGCAGCCGCCTCCTAGGGGGGCTCCCGAACACTGAAGCTTTCTTT. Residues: CASSRLLGGLPNTEAFF.